The 24 T cell receptor beta chains given below trace back to one sample, sequenced in a study of tissue T cells after allogeneic stem cell transplantation. Sample time point: mouse harvest day 7 after allogeneic transplant. The graft held 10^6 splenic CD5+ T cells and 10^7 T-cell-depleted bone marrow cells. Data came from immunoSEQ multiplex PCR; TCRdb stores just in-frame clones and leaves some out. The sample has under 6,000 clones; more than 40% are singletons. The sample taken for sequencing was gut tissue. The receptors shown here come from a female BALB/c mouse given C57BL/6 T cells with graft-versus-host disease after an allogeneic hematopoietic cell transplant.

Comments on this clone: Gene names denote mouse genes. The read finishes 1 residue shy of the CDR3 end, and the germline J gene is used to complete it. The chain links TRBV31 to TRBJ1-1; D remains unclear. This CDR3 spans 13 amino acids. Germline V lookup: CDR1 GKSSPN, CDR2 SITVG. Trimming cost V 3 bases and J 4 bases, with 12 bases left between them. The sequenced part of the CDR3 DNA is TGTGCCTGGAGACTCCTCCAAGGCACAGAAGTCTTC. It translates to CAWRLLQGTEVF. The entire CDR3 is CAWRLLQGTEVFF.

In this sample, this clone turned up a few times. Gene names are the mouse ones. The read terminates 1 residue ahead of where the CDR3 ends, so the germline J gene completes it. The chain has TRBV26 and TRBJ2-7; D tentatively reads TRBD1 or TRBD2 (6 bases each). Trimming took off 5 bases at V and 0 bases at J, with 11 bases between the two ends. Germline V lookup: CDR1 KGHPV, CDR2 FQNQEV (reference sequence). The CDR3 runs 14 residues. The chain's CDR3 is CASSWGPFSYEQYF. The DNA read from the CDR3 is TGTGCCAGCAGTTGGGGGCCCTTCTCCTATGAACAGTAC.

As to this clone: Gene and germline names: mouse. Incomplete CDR3 DNA: TGTGCCAGCAGTCTGTATCCAATTAGTGCAGAAACGCTGTAT. Translating gives CASSLYPISAETLY. The entire CDR3 is CASSLYPISAETLYF. V usage is TRBV26 and J usage is TRBJ2-3; D not certain. The CDR3 end is not reached by the read, which stops 1 residue before it; the germline J gene fills it in. Germline V gene sequence: CDR1 KGHPV, CDR2 FQNQEV (reference sequence). The CDR3 contains 15 residues. V was shortened by 1 base and J by 0 bases, with 8 bases between the two germline ends.

As regards this clone: The genes and germline here are from mouse. The CDR3 goes on 1 residue after the read ends, and that part is filled in from the germline J gene. V gene TRBV26 combines with J gene TRBJ1-2; 9 bases map to TRBD1. This CDR3 is 16 amino acids long. V was clipped by 6 bases and J by 3 bases; unmatched bases: 11. Germline V gene lookup returns CDR1 KGHPV and CDR2 FQNQEV (reference sequence). CDR3 protein: CASSQQGARGYSDYTF. The CDR3 bases that were read are TGTGCCAGCAGCCAACAGGGGGCCAGAGGGTACTCCGACTACACC.

Concerning this clone itself: Gene names and germline refer to mouse. The read comes to an end 1 residue before the CDR3 does, leaving the germline J gene to fill in the end. This chain connects TRBV12-1 to TRBJ2-7; D ambiguous. The CDR3 is made up of 12 amino acids. With 2 bases removed from V and 2 bases from J, the gap between germline ends came to 6 bases. Germline V gives CDR1 SGHSN, CDR2 HYEKVE. CDR3 protein: CASSPPPYEQYF. Partial CDR3 DNA: TGTGCCAGCTCTCCCCCCCCCTATGAACAGTAC.

This clone has a handful of counts. Gene names follow the mouse nomenclature. The CDR3 goes on 1 residue after the read ends, and that part is filled in from the germline J gene. The rearrangement links TRBV26 to TRBJ1-6, with 8 bases that match TRBD1. TRBJ1-6 is an open reading frame, and its role is uncertain. CDR1 KGHPV and CDR2 FQNQEV come from the germline V gene (reference sequence). With 4 bases clipped from V and 4 bases from J, the junction kept 3 bases outside the gene matches. The CDR3 covers 15 residues. The CDR3 loop is CASSPQGGYNSPLYF. The CDR3 DNA, read in part, is TGTGCCAGCAGTCCACAGGGGGGATATAATTCGCCCCTCTAC.

Of note for this clone: Gene names refer to mouse genes. The read is 1 residue too short to cover the CDR3 end, so that end is filled in from the germline J gene. This rearrangement joins TRBV26 to TRBJ2-4; no clear D. CDR3 length: 12 residues. V gave up 3 bases and J gave up 4 bases, with 5 bases separating them. Germline loops: CDR1 KGHPV, CDR2 FQNQEV (reference sequence). The CDR3 region is CASSLDKNTLYF. CDR3 bases read: TGTGCCAGCAGTCTCGACAAAAACACCTTGTAC.

This clone was seen more than once but under ten times. The gene symbols are mouse symbols. Read data end 1 residue before the CDR3 end; the end is taken from the germline J gene. The rearrangement links TRBV12-2 to TRBJ1-2, with D tentatively TRBD1 (5 bases). Deletions cut 2 bases from V and 1 base from J, with 7 bases between. Germline V gene data show CDR1 as SGHLS and CDR2 as HYDKME. The CDR3 consists of 13 residues. CDR3: CASSPQGNSDYTF. The DNA read from the CDR3 is TGTGCCAGCTCTCCGCAGGGAAACTCCGACTACACC.

Turning to this clone: The gene names here belong to mouse. The read ends 1 residue early relative to the CDR3; the germline J gene fills the gap. The chain couples TRBV16 to TRBJ1-1; no firm D call. The CDR3 has 13 amino acids. The germline V and J ends were trimmed by 5 bases and 1 base, with 8 bases remaining between them. CDR1 is SGHSA and CDR2 is FRNQAP in the germline V gene. The CDR3 here is CASSLVENTEVFF. The sequenced CDR3 bases are TGTGCAAGCAGCCTCGTGGAAAACACAGAAGTCTTC.

This clone was counted between two and nine times. Gene names are mouse gene names. The read finishes 1 residue shy of the CDR3 end, and the germline J gene is used to complete it. The rearrangement joins TRBV21 to TRBJ1-2; D call uncertain. TRBV21 counts as an open reading frame of uncertain function. Trimming removed 0 bases at V and 3 bases at J, with 14 bases between. The CDR3 contains 16 residues. The CDR3 DNA, read in part, is TGTGCTAGCAGTCAATCGATCACAGAATGGGACTCCGACTACACC. Its protein is CASSQSITEWDSDYT. The entire CDR3 reads CASSQSITEWDSDYTF.

This clone came up a few times. All gene names here are mouse names. The CDR3 spells CSSSLTGVHQDTQYF. The CDR3 DNA, read in part, is TGCTCCAGCAGTCTGACTGGGGTCCACCAAGACACCCAGTAC. The gene calls are TRBV23 and TRBJ2-5; the table assigns TRBD2, which was not confirmed against the DNA. The read ends 1 residue before the CDR3 terminus; that terminus is restored from the germline J gene. Germline V CDR1 and CDR2: KGHTA, FQNQQP. The CDR3 covers 15 residues. Looking up the rest from reference TRBV23 and TRBJ2-5 gives the full variable domain: DAAVTQKPRYLIKMKGQEAEMKCIPEKGHTAVFWYQQKQSKELKFLIYFQNQQPLDQIDMVKERFSAVCPSSSLCSLGIRTCEAEDSALYLCSSSLTGVHQDTQYFGPGTRLLVL.

Regarding this clone: Gene names follow the mouse nomenclature. The read comes to an end 1 residue before the CDR3 does, leaving the germline J gene to fill in the end. The V and J genes are TRBV16 and TRBJ2-5, with TRBD2 identical over 10 bases. Looked up from germline, CDR1 is SGHSA and CDR2 is FRNQAP. Unmatched junction bases numbered 1, after V lost 2 bases and J lost 5 bases. The CDR3 has 14 residues. CDR3 region: CASSLRLGGDTQYF. The CDR3 bases that were read are TGTGCAAGCAGCTTACGACTGGGGGGAGACACCCAGTAC.

Points on this clone: All gene names here are mouse names. Sequencing ends 1 residue short of the CDR3 end; the germline J gene provides the rest. The rearrangement joins TRBV26 to TRBJ1-6, with D hard to call. TRBJ1-6 is filed as an ORF, its function uncertain. The CDR3 has 14 residues. Germline lookup yields CDR1 KGHPV and CDR2 FQNQEV (reference sequence). Trimming removed 4 bases from V and 3 bases from J, with 7 bases in between. This CDR3 reads CASSPTVYNSPLYF. CDR3 bases read: TGTGCCAGCAGTCCTACAGTCTATAATTCGCCCCTCTAC.

Points on this clone: Here the gene names and germline are mouse. The read gets to within 1 residue of the CDR3 end, and the germline J gene fills in the rest. The J gene is TRBJ2-2, the V gene TRBV23; the D call TRBD1 from the table was never checked on the DNA. The germline gives CDR1 KGHTA, CDR2 FQNQQP. The CDR3 is 16 residues long. Incomplete CDR3 DNA: TGCTCCAGCAGTCCGGGACAGGGAGCAAACACCGGGCAGCTCTAC. It is translated as CSSSPGQGANTGQLY. The CDR3 in its entirety is CSSSPGQGANTGQLYF.

On this clone: The germline and genes are mouse ones. The CDR3 goes on 1 residue after the read ends, and that part is filled in from the germline J gene. J is TRBJ1-5 and V is TRBV26; a possible D gene is TRBD1 (5 bases). The germline CDR1 and CDR2 sequences are KGHPV and FQNQEV (reference sequence). This CDR3 has 13 residues. V lost 4 bases, J lost 6 bases, and 10 bases lay in between. The CDR3 bases that were read are TGTGCCAGCAGTCCGTCGACAGTCCAGGCTCCGCTT. This translates into CASSPSTVQAPL. The complete CDR3 sequence is CASSPSTVQAPLF.

In the case of this clone: Gene names refer to mouse genes. The read finishes 1 residue shy of the CDR3 end, and the germline J gene is used to complete it. This sequence joins TRBV19 and TRBJ2-1; 9 bases align to TRBD2. This CDR3 comprises 14 residues. CDR1 is FNHDT and CDR2 is SITEND in the germline V gene (reference sequence). V dropped 6 bases and J dropped 3; count of bases not matched to a gene: 4. The sequenced part of the CDR3 DNA is TGTGCCAGCAACTGGGGGGCTCTCTATGCTGAGCAGTTC. This codes for CASNWGALYAEQF. The entire CDR3 reads CASNWGALYAEQFF.

The sample holds a few counts of this clone. Here the gene names and germline are mouse. With the read ending 1 residue before the CDR3 end, the germline J gene is used to fill in that end. V gene TRBV12-1 combines with J gene TRBJ2-7, with TRBD2 matching 10 bases. Germline CDR1 and CDR2: SGHSN and HYEKVE. The ends lost 2 bases at V and 4 bases at J; junction bases unmatched: 1. This CDR3 is built from 13 residues. Incomplete CDR3 DNA: TGTGCCAGCTCTCACTGGGGGGGGTATGAACAGTAC. This sequence encodes CASSHWGGYEQY. The full CDR3 sequence reads CASSHWGGYEQYF.

Concerning this clone: The genes and germline here are from mouse. The CDR3 end is not reached by the read, which stops 1 residue before it; the germline J gene fills it in. The sample has other DNA sequences that encode this CDR3 too. The rearrangement uses TRBV26 and TRBJ1-1; no reliable D call. Per germline, CDR1 KGHPV and CDR2 FQNQEV (reference sequence). The CDR3 runs 11 residues. With 0 bases removed from V and 8 bases from J, the gap between germline ends came to 4 bases. The CDR3 sequence: CASSLSTEVFF. Partial CDR3 DNA: TGTGCCAGCAGTCTGTCGACGGAAGTCTTC. Full variable domain (outside the CDR3, taken from reference TRBV26 and TRBJ1-1): NSKVIQTPRYLVKGQGQKAKMRCIPEKGHPVVFWYQQNKNNEFKFLINFQNQEVLQQIDMTEKRFSAECPSNSPCSLEIQSSEAGDSALYLCASSLSTEVFFGKGTRLTVV.

As to this clone: Germline and genes: mouse. The sequenced fragment ends 1 residue before the CDR3 boundary, so the rest is inferred from the germline J gene. The genes are TRBV31 and TRBJ1-1, with D uncertain. V dropped 0 bases and J dropped 3 bases, with 8 bases sitting between them. The CDR3 is 13 residues long. CDR1 is GKSSPN and CDR2 is SITVG in the germline V gene. CDR3 residues: CAWSLGMDTEVFF. The sequenced CDR3 bases are TGTGCCTGGAGTCTGGGGATGGACACAGAAGTCTTC.

In the case of this clone: The gene symbols are mouse symbols. The read terminates 1 residue ahead of where the CDR3 ends, so the germline J gene completes it. The chain couples TRBV4 to TRBJ2-4; 14 bases agree with TRBD2. This CDR3 spans 14 amino acids. Germline V gives CDR1 LGHDT, CDR2 YNNKQL (reference sequence). J lost 10 bases, V lost 5 bases, and 5 bases had no gene match. CDR3 DNA (partial): TGTGCCAGCAGCCGGGACTGGGGGGGCGACCCCTTGTAC. This codes for CASSRDWGGDPLY. The complete CDR3 protein is CASSRDWGGDPLYF.

Turning to this clone: The listed genes are named as in mouse. The CDR3 is cut off 1 residue early in the read; its end comes from the germline J gene. The V and J genes are TRBV26 and TRBJ1-3; D may be TRBD1 (6 bases). The CDR3 sequence is 17 residues long. The V and J ends lost 5 bases and 0 bases respectively, with 17 bases between them. CDR1 and CDR2 (germline): KGHPV, FQNQEV (reference sequence). The covered CDR3 bases are TGTGCCAGCAGTTCGAGCCGGGACAAATATTCTGGAAATACGCTCTAT. Its protein product is CASSSSRDKYSGNTLY. The complete CDR3 sequence is CASSSSRDKYSGNTLYF.

In regard to this clone: Each gene name is a mouse one. The observed sequence ends 1 residue before the CDR3 terminus, with the missing tail filled in from the germline J gene. The genes are TRBV3 and TRBJ2-4; possible D gene TRBD1, 6 bases. V shed 5 bases and J shed 1 base, with 10 bases lying between them. CDR1 is SNHLY and CDR2 is FYNGKV in the germline V gene (reference sequence). CDR3 length: 14 amino acids. This chain's CDR3 is CASSPRQGQNTLYF. The sequenced part of the CDR3 DNA is TGTGCCAGCAGCCCGAGACAGGGTCAAAACACCTTGTAC. Full variable domain (missing parts from reference TRBV3 and TRBJ2-4): GPKVLQIPSHQIIDMGQMVTLNCDPVSNHLYFYWYKQILGQQMEFLVNFYNGKVMEKSKLFKDQFSVERPDGSYFTLKIQPTALEDSAVYFCASSPRQGQNTLYFGAGTRLSVL.

Regarding this clone: Each gene name is a mouse one. With the read ending 1 residue before the CDR3 end, the germline J gene is used to fill in that end. The chain uses TRBV26 and TRBJ1-6; 8 nucleotides agree with TRBD1. TRBJ1-6 has ORF status, its function being uncertain. The CDR3 is made up of 14 amino acids. With V trimmed by 4 bases and J by 8 bases, 4 bases remained unmatched. The germline CDR1 and CDR2 sequences are KGHPV and FQNQEV (reference sequence). Incomplete CDR3 DNA: TGTGCCAGCAGTCGACAGGGGAGGGATTCGCCCCTCTAC. This gives the protein CASSRQGRDSPLY. The full CDR3 sequence reads CASSRQGRDSPLYF.

Points on this clone: Gene names and germline match the mouse. The read falls 1 residue short of the CDR3 end, and the missing part is taken from the germline J gene. This chain uses TRBV26 with TRBJ2-7; no reliable D call. The CDR3 has 13 amino acids. From germline, CDR1 is KGHPV and CDR2 FQNQEV (reference sequence). The V end was cut by 0 bases, the J end by 3 bases, with 6 bases between. The DNA read from the CDR3 is TGTGCCAGCAGTCTGTCTATGGGCTATGAACAGTAC. Its translation is CASSLSMGYEQY. The entire CDR3 is CASSLSMGYEQYF.